The clone carrying this T cell receptor beta chain was seen a handful of times. The TCRbeta library incorporated unique molecular identifiers. TCRdb itself ran the PCR reads through MiXCR, one entry per CDR3 protein. This table holds 640,000 or so distinct CDR3 sequences, around a sixth found once. This sample is part of a study of T-cell reconstitution after alpha-beta-depleted transplantation in children. The V end was cut by 0 bases, the J end by 5 bases, with 16 bases between. Germline CDR1 is LGHNA and CDR2 is YSLEER. The length of the CDR3 is 17 residues. The sequencing here drew on PBMCs from the stem cell graft donor, taken from the stem cell graft. The rearrangement links TRBV4-3 to TRBJ2-2, with a possible D match to TRBD2 (6 bases). The receptor's source is a human donor who donated a stem cell graft to a child with acute myeloid leukemia. The CDR3 DNA reads TGCGCCAGCAGCCAAGATTTCGCGACTAGACGGACCGGGGAGCTGTTTTTT. Encoded protein: CASSQDFATRRTGELFF.